Each of the 30 T cell receptor beta chains below was sequenced from the same sample in a study of T cell clones after liver transplantation. The method was immunoSEQ multiplex PCR; TCRdb's version includes in-frame clones alone and lacks a portion of them. This sample carries some 9,200 clones, around 72% of them seen once, and the ten largest clones take 22%. The input for sequencing was CD8+ T cells from blood, taken at the approximately 15-month timepoint. The receptors here all came from a human patient who received a liver transplant. The graft donor may be the source of some T cells.

The V and J genes are TRBV27 and TRBJ2-3; D is ambiguous. Germline CDR1 reads MNHEY; CDR2 reads SMNVEV (reference sequence). Trimming stripped 5 bases from V and 2 bases from J, with 5 bases between. The CDR3 is made up of 12 amino acids. CDR3 loop: CASSPDTDTQYF. The CDR3 nucleotides are TGTGCCAGCAGTCCGGACACAGATACGCAGTATTTT.

This clone is deemed medium-sized. The chain's CDR3 is CAISEYHEAFF. For the CDR3, the DNA is TGTGCCATCAGTGAGTACCATGAAGCTTTCTTT. V and J are TRBV10-3 and TRBJ1-1; D unresolved. Germline assignment: CDR1 ENHRY and CDR2 SYGVKD. The CDR3 has 11 residues. The V and J ends lost 1 base and 7 bases respectively, with 4 bases between them.

This clone was seen a few times. This chain links TRBV5-4 with TRBJ2-1, with D uncertain. CDR1 is SGHNT and CDR2 is YYREEE in the germline V gene (reference sequence). This CDR3 spans 12 amino acids. The V end was cut by 0 bases, the J end by 8 bases, with 6 bases between. The CDR3 loop reads CASSLGIDEQFF. CDR3 in DNA: TGTGCCAGCAGCTTGGGAATTGATGAGCAGTTCTTC.

Only a few counts were recorded for this clone. The rearrangement joins TRBV7-2 to TRBJ2-4; the match to TRBD2 covers 12 bases. The CDR3 is 15 residues long. Germline V gives CDR1 SGHTA, CDR2 FQGNSA. V dropped 4 bases and J dropped 6; count of bases not matched to a gene: 4. This chain's CDR3 is CASSYLAGGLNIQYF. The CDR3 bases are TGTGCCAGCAGCTACCTAGCGGGAGGGTTAAACATTCAGTACTTC.

This clone turned up a few times. The gene calls are TRBV10-3 and TRBJ2-3; 10 bases align to TRBD2. This CDR3 spans 15 amino acids. Germline trimming cut 5 bases from V and 2 bases from J; bases unmatched to any gene: 4. CDR1 and CDR2 from the germline V gene are ENHRY and SYGVKD. CDR3 in DNA: TGTGCCATCAGTCAGACTAGCGGGCTCACAGATACGCAGTATTTT. Its translation is CAISQTSGLTDTQYF.

The chain uses TRBV6-1 and TRBJ2-5; D perhaps matches TRBD2 (7 bases). V was trimmed by 6 bases and J by 5 bases, leaving 19 bases between them. The CDR3 is made up of 15 amino acids. Germline V gene lookup returns CDR1 MNHNS and CDR2 SASEGT. CDR3 sequence (DNA): TGTGCCAGCAGCGAGGGGGGGTTCGAGGTGGAGACCCAGTACTTC. Translating gives CASSEGGFEVETQYF.

The rearrangement uses TRBV19 and TRBJ1-1, with 7 positions matching TRBD1. The V segment lost 4 bases and the J segment 5 bases; nucleotides outside the gene matches: 16. In germline, CDR1 is LNHDA, CDR2 SQIVND (reference sequence). The CDR3 consists of 17 residues. This CDR3 reads CASSKYRGGGPETEAFF. The DNA of the CDR3 is TGTGCCAGTAGTAAATACAGGGGCGGGGGTCCGGAGACTGAAGCTTTCTTT.

This clone was recorded once. CDR3 coding DNA: TGTGCCAGTAGTAGGGACGCTGGGAACTCTGGAAACACCATATATTTT. Amino acid sequence: CASSRDAGNSGNTIYF. The rearrangement links TRBV19 to TRBJ1-3, with D perhaps TRBD1 (5 bases). The CDR3 is 16 residues long. Germline-derived CDR1 and CDR2 are LNHDA and SQIVND (reference sequence). The ends were cut back, 4 bases at V and 0 bases at J, with 13 bases in the middle.

This sequence joins TRBV6-4 and TRBJ2-5, with 7 bases matching TRBD2. The CDR3 spans 15 residues. V was pared by 8 bases and J by 5 bases, with 14 bases of the junction left unmatched. CDR1 and CDR2 from the germline V gene are MRHNA and SNTAGT. CDR3 DNA sequence: TGTGCCAGCCATACCTTTGGGGGGGAGGAGGAGACCCAGTACTTC. Translating gives CASHTFGGEEETQYF.

DNA for the CDR3: TGTGCCAGCGGGGGGGGAATGACAGATACGCAGTATTTT. Amino acid sequence: CASGGGMTDTQYF. J is TRBJ2-3 and V is TRBV7-9; 7 nucleotides agree with TRBD2. This CDR3 is 13 amino acids long. The V segment lost 8 bases and the J segment 3 bases; nucleotides outside the gene matches: 5. Germline values: CDR1 SEHNR, CDR2 FQNEAQ (reference sequence).

V gene TRBV6-5 combines with J gene TRBJ1-2; a weak D match, TRBD1 (5 bases). V lost 0 bases and J lost 5, with 10 bases in between. Germline-derived CDR1 and CDR2 are MNHEY and SVGAGI. The CDR3 extends over 14 amino acids. The CDR3 DNA is TGTGCCAGCAGTTACTCGGATAAGGGGTATGGCTACACCTTC. Translating it yields CASSYSDKGYGYTF.

This clone came up once. The genes are TRBV6-6 and TRBJ2-3; D is perhaps TRBD1 or TRBD2 (5 bases each). CDR1 and CDR2 from the germline V gene are MNHNY and SVGAGI (reference sequence). V dropped 3 bases and J dropped 3 bases, with 16 bases sitting between them. The CDR3 sequence is 16 residues long. CDR3 sequence reads: CASSYILWDGTDTQYF. The CDR3 bases are TGTGCCAGCAGTTATATATTATGGGACGGAACAGATACGCAGTATTTT.

This sequence joins TRBV7-9 and TRBJ2-7; weak D call: TRBD2 (5 bases). Trimming cost V 5 bases and J 7 bases, with 12 bases left between them. This CDR3 comprises 12 residues. The V gene's germline CDR1 is SEHNR and CDR2 FQNEAQ (reference sequence). The CDR3 region has the DNA TGTGCCAGCAGCGCCTCAACGGGGGAGCAGTACGTC. Its protein product is CASSASTGEQYV.

This clone rates as large (0.1 to 1%). This chain connects TRBV19 to TRBJ2-2; D gene unclear. Trimming took 7 bases from V and 0 from J, leaving 9 bases between them. The CDR3 totals 14 residues. The germline gives CDR1 LNHDA, CDR2 SQIVND (reference sequence). This CDR3 reads CASTDGANTGELFF. The CDR3 nucleotides read TGTGCCAGTACCGACGGCGCGAACACCGGGGAGCTGTTTTTT. The entire variable domain, with the rest obtained from reference TRBV19 and TRBJ2-2, is as follows: DGGITQSPKYLFRKEGQNVTLSCEQNLNHDAMYWYRQDPGQGLRLIYYSQIVNDFQKGDIAEGYSVSREKKESFPLTVTSAQKNPTAFYLCASTDGANTGELFFGEGSRLTVL.

The V gene is TRBV5-1, the J gene TRBJ2-1; D perhaps matches TRBD1 (6 bases). The length of the CDR3 is 16 residues. Germline V CDR1 and CDR2: SGHRS, YFSETQ. Trimming took 1 base from V and 0 from J, leaving 11 bases between them. Here the CDR3 reads CASSLPRDTSYNEQFF. CDR3 nucleotide sequence: TGCGCCAGCAGCTTGCCCCGGGACACCTCCTACAATGAGCAGTTCTTC.

The chain has TRBV4-3 and TRBJ1-1, with 8 bases fitting TRBD1. CDR1 and CDR2 (germline): LGHNA, YSLEER. CDR3 length: 13 amino acids. The junction had 4 bases not matched to a gene; V was cut back by 2 bases and J by 8 bases. CDR3 sequence (DNA): TGCGCCAGCAGCCAATGGACAGGGACCGAAGCTTTCTTT. Translating gives CASSQWTGTEAFF.

The chain uses TRBV19 and TRBJ1-4; unclear D gene. The CDR3 has 16 amino acids. Trimming took off 3 bases at V and 0 bases at J, with 11 bases between the two ends. The germline CDR1 and CDR2 sequences are LNHDA and SQIVND (reference sequence). The CDR3 protein is CASSIRGLATNEKLFF. DNA of the CDR3: TGTGCCAGTAGTATCCGAGGGCTAGCAACTAATGAAAAACTGTTTTTT.

The chain recombines TRBV7-9 with TRBJ1-1, with 7 positions matching TRBD1. The CDR3 sequence is 13 residues long. Per germline, CDR1 SEHNR and CDR2 FQNEAQ (reference sequence). Trimming at V came to 6 bases and at J to 3 bases, leaving 4 bases not matched to a gene. In nucleotides, the CDR3 is TGTGCCAGCAGATGGACAGGAGACACTGAAGCTTTCTTT. Amino acids: CASRWTGDTEAFF.

The rearrangement joins TRBV28 to TRBJ2-5; perhaps D is TRBD1 or TRBD2 (5 bases each). The J call may be incorrect, as the DNA end agrees better with TRBJ2-7. The V gene's germline CDR1 is MDHEN and CDR2 SYDVKM. This CDR3 comprises 13 residues. CDR3 in amino acids: CASSFAGSGEQYF. For the CDR3, the DNA is TGTGCCAGCAGTTTCGCAGGGAGTGGCGAGCAGTACTTC.

The J gene is TRBJ2-7, the V gene TRBV13; weak D call: TRBD1 (6 bases). Germline CDR1 PRHDT, CDR2 FYEKMQ (reference sequence). CDR3 length: 15 residues. V was pared by 1 base and J by 4 bases, with 14 bases between. Here the CDR3 DNA reads TGTGCCAGCAGCTTAGCAGGGGCCGGAATTTACGAGCAGTACTTC. Translating it yields CASSLAGAGIYEQYF.

The V call is TRBV11-2, the J call TRBJ2-1, with 9 bases matching TRBD2. Germline loops: CDR1 SGHAT, CDR2 FQNNGV. With 5 bases clipped from V and 2 bases from J, the junction kept 1 base outside the gene matches. CDR3 length equals 14 residues. CDR3 amino acids: CASSPSGAYNEQFF. The CDR3 region has the DNA TGTGCCAGCAGCCCTAGCGGGGCCTACAATGAGCAGTTCTTC.

V and J are TRBV10-3 and TRBJ1-2, with D unclear. CDR3 length equals 14 residues. With 6 bases removed from V and 5 bases from J, the gap between germline ends came to 16 bases. Germline V CDR1 and CDR2: ENHRY, SYGVKD. The CDR3 loop reads CAIREDLIGYGYTF. The DNA for the CDR3 is TGTGCCATCAGGGAAGACCTAATTGGGTATGGCTACACCTTC.

The genes are TRBV6-5 and TRBJ2-3; D perhaps matches TRBD1 (6 bases). This CDR3 comprises 16 residues. Trimming stripped 0 bases from V and 0 bases from J, with 10 bases between. Germline V gene sequence: CDR1 MNHEY, CDR2 SVGAGI. CDR3 bases: TGTGCCAGCAGTTACTCCTGGACAGATAGCACAGATACGCAGTATTTT. Amino acid sequence: CASSYSWTDSTDTQYF.

This chain links TRBV7-2 with TRBJ2-4; 9 bases are a match to TRBD2. V trimming: 5 bases; J trimming: 7 bases; junction bases outside the gene matches: 6. Looked up from germline, CDR1 is SGHTA and CDR2 is FQGNSA. The CDR3 spans 14 residues. The DNA of the CDR3 is TGTGCCAGCAGCCAAGTAGCGGGGGAGAACATTCAGTACTTC. Encoded protein: CASSQVAGENIQYF.

This clone rates as large (0.1 to 1%). The chain is built from TRBV7-9 and TRBJ2-2, with TRBD2 identical over 10 bases. This CDR3 contains 16 residues. After removal of 10 bases from V and 0 bases from J, the junction contained 8 bases not matched to a gene. Germline values: CDR1 SEHNR, CDR2 FQNEAQ (reference sequence). The CDR3 protein is CATEVAGGSNTGELFF. The CDR3 DNA reads as TGTGCCACCGAAGTAGCGGGGGGCTCGAACACCGGGGAGCTGTTTTTT.

The chain recombines TRBV15 with TRBJ2-3; 9 positions agree with TRBD1. Germline V gene sequence: CDR1 LNHNV, CDR2 YYDKDF (reference sequence). With 3 bases clipped from V and 7 bases from J, the junction kept 14 bases outside the gene matches. There are 17 residues in the CDR3. CDR3 DNA sequence: TGTGCCACCAGCAGCCCGGGACAGGGTAAAAATGCAAATACGCAGTATTTT. This sequence encodes CATSSPGQGKNANTQYF.

V is TRBV5-4 and J is TRBJ1-6; TRBD1 aligns across 9 bases. The CDR3 has 14 residues. The J segment lost 7 bases and the V segment lost 3 bases, leaving 2 bases of the junction unmatched. Germline-derived CDR1 and CDR2 are SGHNT and YYREEE (reference sequence). The CDR3 coding sequence is TGTGCCAGCAGCTCGACAGGGGGGAATTCACCCCTCCACTTT. It codes for CASSSTGGNSPLHF.

This chain joins TRBV6-5 and TRBJ2-5, with 10 bases aligning to TRBD2. Germline trimming cut 7 bases from V and 5 bases from J; bases unmatched to any gene: 10. Germline V gene lookup returns CDR1 MNHEY and CDR2 SVGAGI. The CDR3 runs to 15 residues. In nucleotides, the CDR3 is TGTGCCAGCAACCCTCTACTAGCGGGGAGGGAGACCCAGTACTTC. Residues: CASNPLLAGRETQYF.

About this clone: This sample includes further DNA sequences coding for the same CDR3. The genes are TRBV29-1 and TRBJ1-1; D is uncertain. From germline, CDR1 is SQVTM and CDR2 ANQGSEA. CDR3 length: 11 residues. V was pared by 3 bases and J by 11 bases, with 13 bases between. As DNA, the CDR3 is TGCAGCGTTGAGAGTGAACTGATGGCTTTCTTT. Protein product: CSVESELMAFF. The variable domain in full, completed from reference TRBV29-1 and TRBJ1-1, reads SAVISQKPSRDICQRGTSLTIQCQVDSQVTMMFWYRQQPGQSLTLIATANQGSEATYESGFVIDKFPISRPNLTFSTLTVSNMSPEDSSIYLCSVESELMAFFGQGTRLTVV.

V gene TRBV5-4 combines with J gene TRBJ2-1; D is possibly TRBD1 (5 bases). The germline CDR1 and CDR2 sequences are SGHNT and YYREEE (reference sequence). The CDR3 runs to 13 residues. V was trimmed by 5 bases and J by 5 bases, leaving 11 bases between them. The CDR3 loop is CASRQDTHNEQFF. As DNA, the CDR3 is TGTGCCAGCAGACAGGATACCCACAATGAGCAGTTCTTC.